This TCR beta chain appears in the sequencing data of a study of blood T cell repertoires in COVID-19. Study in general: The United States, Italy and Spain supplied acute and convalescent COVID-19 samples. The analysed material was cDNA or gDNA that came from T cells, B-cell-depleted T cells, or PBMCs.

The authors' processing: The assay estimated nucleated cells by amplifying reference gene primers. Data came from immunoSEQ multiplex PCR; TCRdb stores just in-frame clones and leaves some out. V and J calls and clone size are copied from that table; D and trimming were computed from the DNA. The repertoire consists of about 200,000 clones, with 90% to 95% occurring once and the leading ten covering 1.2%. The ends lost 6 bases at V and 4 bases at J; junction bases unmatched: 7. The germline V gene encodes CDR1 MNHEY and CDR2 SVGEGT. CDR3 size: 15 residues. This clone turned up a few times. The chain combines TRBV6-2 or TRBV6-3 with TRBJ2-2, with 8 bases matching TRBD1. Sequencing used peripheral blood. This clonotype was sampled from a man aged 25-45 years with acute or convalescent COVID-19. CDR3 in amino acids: CASSTTTGGTGELFF. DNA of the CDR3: TGTGCCAGCAGCACCACAACAGGGGGCACCGGGGAGCTGTTTTTT.